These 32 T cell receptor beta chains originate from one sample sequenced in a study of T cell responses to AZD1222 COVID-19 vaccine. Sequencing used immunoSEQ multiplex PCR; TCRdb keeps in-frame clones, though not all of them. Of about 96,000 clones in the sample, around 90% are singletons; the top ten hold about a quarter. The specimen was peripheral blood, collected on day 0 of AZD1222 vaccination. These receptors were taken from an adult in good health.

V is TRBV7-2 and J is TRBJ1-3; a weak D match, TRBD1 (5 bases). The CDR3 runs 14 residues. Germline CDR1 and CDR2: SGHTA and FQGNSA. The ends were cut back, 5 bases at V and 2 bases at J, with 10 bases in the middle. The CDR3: CASSLGGTGNTIYF. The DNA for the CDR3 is TGTGCCAGCAGCCTTGGGGGGACTGGAAACACCATATATTTT.

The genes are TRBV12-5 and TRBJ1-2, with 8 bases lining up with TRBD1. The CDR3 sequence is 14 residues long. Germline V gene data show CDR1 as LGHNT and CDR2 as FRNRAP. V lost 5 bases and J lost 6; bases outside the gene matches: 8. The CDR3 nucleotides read TGTGCTAGTGGTCCCACAGGGGGAGGTGATGGCTACACCTTC. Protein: CASGPTGGGDGYTF.

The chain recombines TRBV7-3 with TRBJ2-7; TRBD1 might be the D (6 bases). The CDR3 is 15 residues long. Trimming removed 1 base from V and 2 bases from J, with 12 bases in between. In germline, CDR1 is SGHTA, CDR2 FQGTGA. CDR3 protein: CASSLRSGTPYEQYF. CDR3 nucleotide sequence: TGTGCCAGCAGCTTAAGGTCCGGGACACCCTACGAGCAGTACTTC.

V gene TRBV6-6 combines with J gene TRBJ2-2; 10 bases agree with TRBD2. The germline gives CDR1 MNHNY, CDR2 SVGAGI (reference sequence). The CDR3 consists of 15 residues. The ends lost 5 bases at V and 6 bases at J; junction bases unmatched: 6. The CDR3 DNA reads TGTGCCAGCAGTCCTCTAGCGGGGGAGGCCGGGGAGCTGTTTTTT. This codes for CASSPLAGEAGELFF.

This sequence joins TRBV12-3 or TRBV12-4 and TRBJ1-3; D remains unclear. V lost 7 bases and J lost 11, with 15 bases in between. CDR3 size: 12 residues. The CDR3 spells CASTLSPRAIYF. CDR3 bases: TGTGCCAGCACCCTGAGCCCGAGGGCCATATATTTT.

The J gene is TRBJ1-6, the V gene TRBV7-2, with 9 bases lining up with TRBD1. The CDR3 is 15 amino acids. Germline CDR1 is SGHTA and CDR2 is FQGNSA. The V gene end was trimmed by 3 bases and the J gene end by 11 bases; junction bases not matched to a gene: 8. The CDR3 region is CASSFTPGTGPPLHF. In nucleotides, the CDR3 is TGTGCCAGCAGCTTCACTCCCGGGACAGGGCCACCCCTCCACTTT.

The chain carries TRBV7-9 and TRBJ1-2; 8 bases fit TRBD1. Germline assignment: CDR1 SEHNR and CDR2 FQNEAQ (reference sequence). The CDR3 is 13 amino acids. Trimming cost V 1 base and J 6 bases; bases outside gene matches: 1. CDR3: CASSLGQGNGYTF. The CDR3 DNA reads TGTGCCAGCAGCTTAGGACAGGGGAATGGCTACACCTTC.

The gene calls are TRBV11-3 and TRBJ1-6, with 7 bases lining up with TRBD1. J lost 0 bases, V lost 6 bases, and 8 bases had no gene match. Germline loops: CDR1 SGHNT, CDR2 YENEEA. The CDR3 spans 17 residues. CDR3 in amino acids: CASRLSRDSSYNSPLHF. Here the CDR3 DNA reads TGTGCCAGCAGGCTTAGCCGGGACAGCTCCTATAATTCACCCCTCCACTTT.

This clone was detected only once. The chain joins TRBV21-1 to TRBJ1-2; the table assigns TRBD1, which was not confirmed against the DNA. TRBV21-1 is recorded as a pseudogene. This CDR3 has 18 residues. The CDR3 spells CASSKNRDRGLWGYGYTF. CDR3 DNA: TGTGCCAGCAGCAAGAACCGGGACAGGGGGCTTTGGGGCTATGGCTACACCTTC.

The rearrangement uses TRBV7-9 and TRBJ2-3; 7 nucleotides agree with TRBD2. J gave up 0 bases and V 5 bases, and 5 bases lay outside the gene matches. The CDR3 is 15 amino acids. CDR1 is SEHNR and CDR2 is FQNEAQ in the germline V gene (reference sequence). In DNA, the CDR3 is TGTGCCAGCAGCCCGGATAGCGGGAGCACAGATACGCAGTATTTT. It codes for CASSPDSGSTDTQYF. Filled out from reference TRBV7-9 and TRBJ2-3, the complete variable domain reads DTGVSQNPRHKITKRGQNVTFRCDPISEHNRLYWYRQTLGQGPEFLTYFQNEAQLEKSRLLSDRFSAERPKGSFSTLEIQRTEQGDSAMYLCASSPDSGSTDTQYFGPGTRLTVL.

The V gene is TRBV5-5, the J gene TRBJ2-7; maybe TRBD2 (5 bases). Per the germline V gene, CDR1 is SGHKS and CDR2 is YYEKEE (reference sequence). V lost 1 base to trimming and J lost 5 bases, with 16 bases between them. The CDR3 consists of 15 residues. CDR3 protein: CASSLTEVRSDEQYF. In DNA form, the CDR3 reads TGTGCCAGCAGCTTGACAGAGGTTCGTAGCGACGAGCAGTACTTC.

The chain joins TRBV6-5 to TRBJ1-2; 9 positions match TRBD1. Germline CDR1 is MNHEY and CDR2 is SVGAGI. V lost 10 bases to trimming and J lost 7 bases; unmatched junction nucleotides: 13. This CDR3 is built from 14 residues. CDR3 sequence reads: CATEPGQGTGGYTF. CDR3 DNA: TGTGCCACCGAACCGGGACAGGGTACTGGTGGCTACACCTTC.

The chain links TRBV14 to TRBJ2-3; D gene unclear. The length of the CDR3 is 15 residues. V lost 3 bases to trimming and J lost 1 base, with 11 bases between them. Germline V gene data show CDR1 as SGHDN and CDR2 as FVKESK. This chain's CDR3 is CASSQPTPRTDTQYF. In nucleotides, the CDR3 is TGTGCCAGCAGCCAGCCCACACCCCGCACAGATACGCAGTATTTT.

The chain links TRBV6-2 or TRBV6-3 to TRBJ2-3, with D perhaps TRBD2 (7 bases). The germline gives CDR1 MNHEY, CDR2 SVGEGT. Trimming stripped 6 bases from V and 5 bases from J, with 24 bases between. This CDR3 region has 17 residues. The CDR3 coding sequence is TGTGCCAGCAGCCCCCGCGGCGCGGGAGAGGGGGGAGATACGCAGTATTTT. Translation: CASSPRGAGEGGDTQYF.

This CDR3 reads CASSLTSGSADTQYF. The DNA of the CDR3 is TGTGCCAGCAGCTTGACTAGCGGGAGTGCAGATACGCAGTATTTT. The chain combines TRBV7-2 with TRBJ2-3, with 12 nucleotides matching TRBD2. The CDR3 runs to 15 residues. Germline values: CDR1 SGHTA, CDR2 FQGNSA. Trimming cost V 3 bases and J 4 bases; bases outside gene matches: 2.

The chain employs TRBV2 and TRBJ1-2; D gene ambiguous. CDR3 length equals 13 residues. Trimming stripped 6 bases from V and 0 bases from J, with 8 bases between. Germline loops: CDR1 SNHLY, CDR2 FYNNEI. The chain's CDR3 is CASSNKANYGYTF. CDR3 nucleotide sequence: TGTGCCAGCAGCAATAAAGCTAACTATGGCTACACCTTC. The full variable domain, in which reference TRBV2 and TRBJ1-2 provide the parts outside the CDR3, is EPEVTQTPSHQVTQMGQEVILRCVPISNHLYFYWYRQILGQKVEFLVSFYNNEISEKSEIFDDQFSVERPDGSNFTLKIRSTKLEDSAMYFCASSNKANYGYTFGSGTRLTVV.

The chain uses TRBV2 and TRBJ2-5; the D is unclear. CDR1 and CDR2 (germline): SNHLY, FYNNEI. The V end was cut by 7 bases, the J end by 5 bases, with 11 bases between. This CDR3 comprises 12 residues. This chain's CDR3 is CASTRRRETQYF. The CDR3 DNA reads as TGTGCCAGCACACGGCGGCGGGAGACCCAGTACTTC.

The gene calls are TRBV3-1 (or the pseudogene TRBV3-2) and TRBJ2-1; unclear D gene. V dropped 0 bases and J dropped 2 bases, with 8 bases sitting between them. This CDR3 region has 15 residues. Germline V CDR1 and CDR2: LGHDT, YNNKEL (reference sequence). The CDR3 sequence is CASSQESGPYNEQFF. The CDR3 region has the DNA TGTGCCAGCAGCCAAGAGTCGGGCCCCTACAATGAGCAGTTCTTC.

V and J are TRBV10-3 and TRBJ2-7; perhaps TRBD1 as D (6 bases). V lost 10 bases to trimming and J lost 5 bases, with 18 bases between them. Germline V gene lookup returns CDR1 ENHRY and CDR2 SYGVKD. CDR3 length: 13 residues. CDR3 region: CATGSNRDDEQYF. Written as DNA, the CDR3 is TGTGCCACGGGGTCTAACAGGGACGACGAGCAGTACTTC.

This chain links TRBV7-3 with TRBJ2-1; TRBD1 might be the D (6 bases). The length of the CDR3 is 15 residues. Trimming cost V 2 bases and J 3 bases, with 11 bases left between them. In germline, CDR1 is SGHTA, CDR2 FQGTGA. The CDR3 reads CASSLSGVVYNEQFF. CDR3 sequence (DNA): TGTGCCAGCAGCTTATCAGGGGTGGTCTACAATGAGCAGTTCTTC. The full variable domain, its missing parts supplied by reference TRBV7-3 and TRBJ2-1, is GAGVSQTPSNKVTEKGKYVELRCDPISGHTALYWYRQSLGQGPEFLIYFQGTGAADDSGLPNDRFFAVRPEGSVSTLKIQRTERGDSAVYLCASSLSGVVYNEQFFGPGTRLTVL.

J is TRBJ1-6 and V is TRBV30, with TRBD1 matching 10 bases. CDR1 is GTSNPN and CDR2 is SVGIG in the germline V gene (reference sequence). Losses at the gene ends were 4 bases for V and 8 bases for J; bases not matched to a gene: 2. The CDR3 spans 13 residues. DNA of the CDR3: TGTGCCTGGACCGGGACAGGGGATTCACCCCTCCACTTT. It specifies CAWTGTGDSPLHF.

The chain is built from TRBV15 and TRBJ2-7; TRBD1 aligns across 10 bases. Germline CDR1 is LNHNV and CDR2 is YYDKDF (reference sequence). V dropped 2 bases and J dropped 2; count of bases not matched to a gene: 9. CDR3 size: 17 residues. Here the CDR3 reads CATSRPTGTGAPYEQYF. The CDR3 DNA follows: TGTGCCACCAGCAGACCTACCGGGACAGGGGCTCCCTACGAGCAGTACTTC. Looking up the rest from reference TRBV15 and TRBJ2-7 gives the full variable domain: DAMVIQNPRYQVTQFGKPVTLSCSQTLNHNVMYWYQQKSSQAPKLLFHYYDKDFNNEADTPDNFQSRRPNTSFCFLDIRSPGLGDTAMYLCATSRPTGTGAPYEQYFGPGTRLTVT.

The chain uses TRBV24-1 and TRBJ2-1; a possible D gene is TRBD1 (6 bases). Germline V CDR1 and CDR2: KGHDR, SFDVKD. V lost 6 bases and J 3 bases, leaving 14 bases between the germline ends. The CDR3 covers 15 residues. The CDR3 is CATSRKDRVYNEQFF. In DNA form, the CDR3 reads TGTGCCACCAGTAGGAAGGACAGAGTCTACAATGAGCAGTTCTTC.

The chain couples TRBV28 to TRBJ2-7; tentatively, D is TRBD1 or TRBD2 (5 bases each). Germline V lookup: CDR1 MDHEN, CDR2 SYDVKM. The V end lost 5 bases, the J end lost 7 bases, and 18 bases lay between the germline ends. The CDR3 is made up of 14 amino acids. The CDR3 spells CASSPGTAYEEQYF. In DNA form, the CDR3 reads TGTGCCAGCAGTCCCGGGACGGCCTACGAAGAGCAGTACTTC.

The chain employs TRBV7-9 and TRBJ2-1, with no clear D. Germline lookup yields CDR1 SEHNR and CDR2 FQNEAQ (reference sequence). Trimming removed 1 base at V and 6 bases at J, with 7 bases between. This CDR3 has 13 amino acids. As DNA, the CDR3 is TGTGCCAGCAGCTTAGGTCAGTCCAATGAGCAGTTCTTC. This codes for CASSLGQSNEQFF.

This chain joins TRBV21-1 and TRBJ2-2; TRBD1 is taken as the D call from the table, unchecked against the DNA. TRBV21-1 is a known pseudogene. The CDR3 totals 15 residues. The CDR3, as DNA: TGTGCCAGCAGCAAGTGGAGGGGGCCCACCGGGGAGCTGTTTTTT. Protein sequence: CASSKWRGPTGELFF.

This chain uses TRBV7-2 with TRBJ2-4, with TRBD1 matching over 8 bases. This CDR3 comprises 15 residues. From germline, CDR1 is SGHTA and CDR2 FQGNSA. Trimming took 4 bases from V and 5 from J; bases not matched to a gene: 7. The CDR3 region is CASSSPDRAENIQYF. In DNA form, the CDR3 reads TGTGCCAGCAGCTCCCCGGACAGGGCCGAAAACATTCAGTACTTC.

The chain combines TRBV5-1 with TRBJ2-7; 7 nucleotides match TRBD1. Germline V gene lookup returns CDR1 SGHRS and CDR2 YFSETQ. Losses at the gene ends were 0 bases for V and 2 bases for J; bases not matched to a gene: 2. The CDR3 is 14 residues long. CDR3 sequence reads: CASSLVGGPYEQYF. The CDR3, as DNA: TGCGCCAGCAGCTTGGTAGGGGGCCCCTACGAGCAGTACTTC.

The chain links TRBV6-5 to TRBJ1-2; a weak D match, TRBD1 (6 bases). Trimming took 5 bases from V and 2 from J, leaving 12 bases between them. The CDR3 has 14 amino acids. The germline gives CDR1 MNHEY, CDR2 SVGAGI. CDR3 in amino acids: CASSISDRNYGYTF. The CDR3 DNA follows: TGTGCCAGCAGTATATCGGACAGAAACTATGGCTACACCTTC.

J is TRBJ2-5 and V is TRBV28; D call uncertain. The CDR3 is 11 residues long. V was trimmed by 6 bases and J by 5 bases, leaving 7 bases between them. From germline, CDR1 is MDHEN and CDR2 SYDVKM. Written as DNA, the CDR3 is TGTGCCAGCAGGAATAGTGAGACCCAGTACTTC. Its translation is CASRNSETQYF.

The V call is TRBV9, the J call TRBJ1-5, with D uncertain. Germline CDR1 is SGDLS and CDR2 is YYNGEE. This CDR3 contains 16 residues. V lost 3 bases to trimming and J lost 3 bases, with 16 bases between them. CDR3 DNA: TGTGCCAGCAGCGCGGGCGAGGCAGAGTACAATCAGCCCCAGCATTTT. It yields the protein CASSAGEAEYNQPQHF.

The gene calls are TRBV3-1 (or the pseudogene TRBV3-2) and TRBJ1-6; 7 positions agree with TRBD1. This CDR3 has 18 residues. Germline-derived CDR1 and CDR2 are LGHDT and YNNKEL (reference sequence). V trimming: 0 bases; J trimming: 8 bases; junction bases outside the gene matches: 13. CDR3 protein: CASSQEGLQGIRDSPLHF. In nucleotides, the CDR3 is TGTGCCAGCAGCCAAGAGGGATTACAGGGGATTCGTGATTCACCCCTCCACTTT.